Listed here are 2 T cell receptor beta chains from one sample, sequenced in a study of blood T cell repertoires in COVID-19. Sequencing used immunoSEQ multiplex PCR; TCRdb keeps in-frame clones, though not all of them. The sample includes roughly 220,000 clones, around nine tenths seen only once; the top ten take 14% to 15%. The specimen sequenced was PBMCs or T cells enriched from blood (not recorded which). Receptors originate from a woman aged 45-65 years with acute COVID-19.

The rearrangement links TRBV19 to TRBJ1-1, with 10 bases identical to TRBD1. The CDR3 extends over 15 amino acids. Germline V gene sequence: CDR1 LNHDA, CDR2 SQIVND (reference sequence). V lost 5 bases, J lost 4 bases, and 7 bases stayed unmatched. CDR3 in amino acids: CASSPGTGVPTEAFF. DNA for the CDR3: TGTGCCAGTAGTCCCGGGACAGGGGTTCCCACTGAAGCTTTCTTT.

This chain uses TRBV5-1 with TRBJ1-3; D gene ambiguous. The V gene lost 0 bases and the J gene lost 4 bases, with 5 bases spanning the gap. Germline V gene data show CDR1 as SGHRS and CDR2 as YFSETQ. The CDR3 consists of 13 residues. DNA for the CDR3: TGCGCCAGCAGCTTGGGAGGGGGAAACACCATATATTTT. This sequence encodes CASSLGGGNTIYF. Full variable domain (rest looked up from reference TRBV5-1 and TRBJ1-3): KAGVTQTPRYLIKTRGQQVTLSCSPISGHRSVSWYQQTPGQGLQFLFEYFSETQRNKGNFPGRFSGRQFSNSRSEMNVSTLELGDSALYLCASSLGGGNTIYFGEGSWLTVV.